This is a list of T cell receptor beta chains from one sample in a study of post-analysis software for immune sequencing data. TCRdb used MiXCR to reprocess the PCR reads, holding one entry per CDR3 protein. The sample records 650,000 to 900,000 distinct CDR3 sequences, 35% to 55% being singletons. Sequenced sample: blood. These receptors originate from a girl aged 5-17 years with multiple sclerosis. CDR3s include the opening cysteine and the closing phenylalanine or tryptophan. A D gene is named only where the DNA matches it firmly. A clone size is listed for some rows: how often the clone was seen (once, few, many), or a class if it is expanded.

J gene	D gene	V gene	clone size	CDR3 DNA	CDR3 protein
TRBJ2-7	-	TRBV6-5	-	TGTGCCAGCAGTAGCCCCCGTCAGGGACACTCCTACGAGCAGTACTTC	CASSSPRQGHSYEQYF
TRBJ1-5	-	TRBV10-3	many	TGTGCCATCAGTGAGTCGAGGGGGGGCAGTAGCAATCAGCCCCAGCATTTT	CAISESRGGSSNQPQHF
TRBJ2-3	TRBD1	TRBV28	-	TGTGCCAGCAGTCCTTACTGGACAGGGCGCACAGATACGCAGTATTTT	CASSPYWTGRTDTQYF
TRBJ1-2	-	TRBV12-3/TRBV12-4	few	TGTGCCAGCAGTGGGGTATATGGCTACACCTTC	CASSGVYGYTF
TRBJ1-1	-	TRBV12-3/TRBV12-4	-	TGTGCCAGCAGCACCAGGGATTCTGAAGCTTTCTTT	CASSTRDSEAFF
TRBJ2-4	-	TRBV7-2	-	TGTGCCAGCAGCTTAGGGGCAGGGACGCCTCAAAACATTCAGTACTTC	CASSLGAGTPQNIQYF
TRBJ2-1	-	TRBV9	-	TGTGCCAGCAGCGTGGGGAACAATGAGCAGTTCTTC	CASSVGNNEQFF
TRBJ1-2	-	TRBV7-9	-	TGTGCCAGCACCCCAGGGACACTTAGGACTAACTATGGCTACACCTTC	CASTPGTLRTNYGYTF
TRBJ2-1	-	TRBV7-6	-	TGTGCCAGCAGCTCCCAGATAGGGGACTCCTACAATGAGCAGTTCTTC	CASSSQIGDSYNEQFF
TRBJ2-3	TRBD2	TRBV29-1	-	TGCAGCGTTCCAGGACTAGCGGGGGATACGCAGTATTTT	CSVPGLAGDTQYF
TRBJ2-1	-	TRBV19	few	TGTGCCAGTAGTCGACAGGCCTCCTACAATGAGCAGTTCTTC	CASSRQASYNEQFF